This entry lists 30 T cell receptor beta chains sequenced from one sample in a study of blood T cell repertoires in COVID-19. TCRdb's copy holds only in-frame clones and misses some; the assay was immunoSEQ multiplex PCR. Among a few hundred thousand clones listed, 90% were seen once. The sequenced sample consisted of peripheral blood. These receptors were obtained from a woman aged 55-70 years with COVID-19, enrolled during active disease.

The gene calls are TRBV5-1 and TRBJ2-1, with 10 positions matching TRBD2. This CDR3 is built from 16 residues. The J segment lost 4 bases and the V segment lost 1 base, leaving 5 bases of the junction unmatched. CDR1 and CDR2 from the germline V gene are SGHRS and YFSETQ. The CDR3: CASSLSLAGVYNEQFF. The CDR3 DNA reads TGCGCCAGCAGCTTGTCGCTAGCGGGGGTGTACAATGAGCAGTTCTTC.

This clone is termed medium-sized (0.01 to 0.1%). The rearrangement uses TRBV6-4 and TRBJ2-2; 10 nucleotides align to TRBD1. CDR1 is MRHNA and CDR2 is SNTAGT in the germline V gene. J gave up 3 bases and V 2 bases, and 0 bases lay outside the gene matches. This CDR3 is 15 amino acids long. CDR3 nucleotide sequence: TGTGCCAGCAGTGACGGGACAGGGGACACCGGGGAGCTGTTTTTT. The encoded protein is CASSDGTGDTGELFF.

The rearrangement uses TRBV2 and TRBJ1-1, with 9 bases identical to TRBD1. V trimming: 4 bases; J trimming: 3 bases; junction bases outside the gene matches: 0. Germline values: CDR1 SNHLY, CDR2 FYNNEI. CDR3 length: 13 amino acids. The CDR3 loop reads CASSGTGDTEAFF. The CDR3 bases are TGTGCCAGCAGTGGGACAGGGGACACTGAAGCTTTCTTT.

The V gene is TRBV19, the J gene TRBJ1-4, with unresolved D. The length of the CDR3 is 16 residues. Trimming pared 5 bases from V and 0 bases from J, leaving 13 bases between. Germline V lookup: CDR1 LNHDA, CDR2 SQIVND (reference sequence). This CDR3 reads CASSSRAGTTNEKLFF. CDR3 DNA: TGTGCCAGTAGTTCAAGGGCGGGGACAACTAATGAAAAACTGTTTTTT. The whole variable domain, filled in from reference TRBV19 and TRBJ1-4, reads DGGITQSPKYLFRKEGQNVTLSCEQNLNHDAMYWYRQDPGQGLRLIYYSQIVNDFQKGDIAEGYSVSREKKESFPLTVTSAQKNPTAFYLCASSSRAGTTNEKLFFGSGTQLSVL.

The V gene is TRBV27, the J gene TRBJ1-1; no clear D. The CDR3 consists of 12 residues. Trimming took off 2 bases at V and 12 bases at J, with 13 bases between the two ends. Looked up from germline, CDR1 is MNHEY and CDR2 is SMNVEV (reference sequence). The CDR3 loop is CASSLRAGIPFF. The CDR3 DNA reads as TGTGCCAGCAGTTTACGGGCCGGGATACCTTTCTTT.

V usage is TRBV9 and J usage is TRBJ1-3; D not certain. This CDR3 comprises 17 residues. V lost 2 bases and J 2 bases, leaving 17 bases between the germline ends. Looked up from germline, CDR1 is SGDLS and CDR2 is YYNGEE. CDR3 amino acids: CASSVASSGITGNTIYF. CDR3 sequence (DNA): TGTGCCAGCAGCGTGGCCTCGTCGGGGATTACTGGAAACACCATATATTTT.

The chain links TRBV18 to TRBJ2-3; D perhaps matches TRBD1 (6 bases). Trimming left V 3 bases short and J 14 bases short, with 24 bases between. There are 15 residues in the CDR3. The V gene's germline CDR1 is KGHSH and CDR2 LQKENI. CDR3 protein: CASSPKPDQGWRRYF. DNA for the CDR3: TGTGCCAGCTCACCTAAACCAGATCAGGGGTGGCGCCGGTATTTT.

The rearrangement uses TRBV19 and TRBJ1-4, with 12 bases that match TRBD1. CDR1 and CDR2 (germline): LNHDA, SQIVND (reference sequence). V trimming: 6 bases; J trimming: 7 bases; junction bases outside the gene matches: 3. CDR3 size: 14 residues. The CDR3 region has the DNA TGTGCCAGTAGCGGGGACAGGGGGCGTGAAAAACTGTTTTTT. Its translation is CASSGDRGREKLFF.

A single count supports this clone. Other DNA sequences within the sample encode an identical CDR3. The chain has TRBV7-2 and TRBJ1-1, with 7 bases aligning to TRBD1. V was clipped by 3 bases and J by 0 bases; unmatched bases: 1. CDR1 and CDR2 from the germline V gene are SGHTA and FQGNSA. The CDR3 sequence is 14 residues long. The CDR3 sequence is CASSLDRMNTEAFF. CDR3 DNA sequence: TGTGCCAGCAGCTTGGACAGGATGAACACTGAAGCTTTCTTT.

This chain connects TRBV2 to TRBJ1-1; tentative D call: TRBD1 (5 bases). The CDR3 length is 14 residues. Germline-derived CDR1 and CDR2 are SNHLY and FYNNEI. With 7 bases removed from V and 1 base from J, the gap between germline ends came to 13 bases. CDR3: CASTGGRGNTEAFF. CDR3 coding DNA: TGTGCCAGCACGGGCGGGAGGGGGAACACTGAAGCTTTCTTT.

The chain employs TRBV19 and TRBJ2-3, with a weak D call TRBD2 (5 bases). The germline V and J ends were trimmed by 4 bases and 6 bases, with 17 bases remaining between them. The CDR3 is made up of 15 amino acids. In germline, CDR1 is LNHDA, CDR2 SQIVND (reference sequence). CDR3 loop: CASSRRAGVRDTQYF. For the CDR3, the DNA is TGTGCCAGTAGTAGGCGAGCCGGGGTCCGTGATACGCAGTATTTT. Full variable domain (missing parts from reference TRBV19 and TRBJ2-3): DGGITQSPKYLFRKEGQNVTLSCEQNLNHDAMYWYRQDPGQGLRLIYYSQIVNDFQKGDIAEGYSVSREKKESFPLTVTSAQKNPTAFYLCASSRRAGVRDTQYFGPGTRLTVL.

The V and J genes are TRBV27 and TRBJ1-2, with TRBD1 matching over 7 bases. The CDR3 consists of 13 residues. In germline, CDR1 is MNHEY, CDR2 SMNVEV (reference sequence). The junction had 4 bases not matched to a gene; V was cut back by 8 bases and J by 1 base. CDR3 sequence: CASGDRFNYGYTF. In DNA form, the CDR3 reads TGTGCCAGCGGGGACAGATTTAACTATGGCTACACCTTC.

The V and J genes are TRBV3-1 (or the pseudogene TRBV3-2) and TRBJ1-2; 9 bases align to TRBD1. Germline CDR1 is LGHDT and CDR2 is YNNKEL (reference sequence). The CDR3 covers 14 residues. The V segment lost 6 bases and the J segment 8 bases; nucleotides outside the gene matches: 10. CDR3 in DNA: TGTGCCAGCAGGAAAGAGGGACAGGGAATCGGCTACACCTTC. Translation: CASRKEGQGIGYTF.

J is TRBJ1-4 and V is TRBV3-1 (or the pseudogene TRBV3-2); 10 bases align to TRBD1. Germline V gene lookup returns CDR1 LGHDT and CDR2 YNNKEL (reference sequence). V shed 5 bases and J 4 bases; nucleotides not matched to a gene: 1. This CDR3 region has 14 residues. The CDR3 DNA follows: TGTGCCAGCAGCTGGGACAGGGGTAATGAAAAACTGTTTTTT. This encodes CASSWDRGNEKLFF.

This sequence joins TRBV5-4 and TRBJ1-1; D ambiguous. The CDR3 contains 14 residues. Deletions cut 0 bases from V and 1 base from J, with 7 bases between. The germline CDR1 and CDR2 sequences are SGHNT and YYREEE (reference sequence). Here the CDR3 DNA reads TGTGCCAGCAGCTTGGGAGGTAGGAACACTGAAGCTTTCTTT. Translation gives CASSLGGRNTEAFF.

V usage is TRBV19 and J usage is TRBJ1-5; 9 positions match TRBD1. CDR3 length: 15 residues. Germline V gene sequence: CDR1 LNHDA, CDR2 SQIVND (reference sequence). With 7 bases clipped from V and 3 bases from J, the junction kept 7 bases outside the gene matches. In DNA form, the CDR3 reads TGTGCCAGTACCCACAACAGGGGGCACAATCAGCCCCAGCATTTT. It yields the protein CASTHNRGHNQPQHF.

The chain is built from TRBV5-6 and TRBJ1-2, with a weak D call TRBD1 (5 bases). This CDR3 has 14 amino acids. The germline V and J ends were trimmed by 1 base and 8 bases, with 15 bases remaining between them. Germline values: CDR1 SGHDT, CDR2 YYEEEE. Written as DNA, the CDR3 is TGTGCCAGCAGCTTGCCAAGGGGCGCGATCGGCTACACCTTC. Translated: CASSLPRGAIGYTF.

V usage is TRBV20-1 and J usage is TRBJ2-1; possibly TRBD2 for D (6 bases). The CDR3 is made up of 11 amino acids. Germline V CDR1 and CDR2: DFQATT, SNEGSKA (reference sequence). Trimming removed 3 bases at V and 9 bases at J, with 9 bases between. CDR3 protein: CSARARGEQFF. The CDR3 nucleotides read TGCAGTGCTAGGGCGCGGGGTGAGCAGTTCTTC.

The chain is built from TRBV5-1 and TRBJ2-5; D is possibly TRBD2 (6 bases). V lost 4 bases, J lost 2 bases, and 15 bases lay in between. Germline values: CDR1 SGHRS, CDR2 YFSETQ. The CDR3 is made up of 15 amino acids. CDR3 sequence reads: CASSPGNSGQETQYF. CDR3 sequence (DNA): TGCGCCAGCAGCCCGGGAAATAGCGGACAAGAGACCCAGTACTTC.

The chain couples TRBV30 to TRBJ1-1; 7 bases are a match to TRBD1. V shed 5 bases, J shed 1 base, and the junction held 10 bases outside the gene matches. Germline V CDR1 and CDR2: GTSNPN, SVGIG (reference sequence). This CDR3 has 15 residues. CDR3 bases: TGTGCCTGGGGTCCCTCGGACAGGCCGAACACTGAAGCTTTCTTT. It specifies CAWGPSDRPNTEAFF.

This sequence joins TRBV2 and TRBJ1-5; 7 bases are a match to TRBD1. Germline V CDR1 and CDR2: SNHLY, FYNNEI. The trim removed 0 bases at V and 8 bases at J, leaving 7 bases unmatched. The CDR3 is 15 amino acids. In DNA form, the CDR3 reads TGTGCCAGCAGTGAAGCGGTGGCAGGGGGTAAGCCCCAGCATTTT. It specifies CASSEAVAGGKPQHF.

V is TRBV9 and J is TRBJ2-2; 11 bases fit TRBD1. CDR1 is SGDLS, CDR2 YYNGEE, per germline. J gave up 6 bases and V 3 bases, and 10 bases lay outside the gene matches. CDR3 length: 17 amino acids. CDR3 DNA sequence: TGTGCCAGCAGCGCCGCCCTCGGACAGGGGGCCGCCGGGGAGCTGTTTTTT. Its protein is CASSAALGQGAAGELFF. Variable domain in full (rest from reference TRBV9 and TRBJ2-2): DSGVTQTPKHLITATGQRVTLRCSPRSGDLSVYWYQQSLDQGLQFLIQYYNGEERAKGNILERFSAQQFPDLHSELNLSSLELGDSALYFCASSAALGQGAAGELFFGEGSRLTVL.

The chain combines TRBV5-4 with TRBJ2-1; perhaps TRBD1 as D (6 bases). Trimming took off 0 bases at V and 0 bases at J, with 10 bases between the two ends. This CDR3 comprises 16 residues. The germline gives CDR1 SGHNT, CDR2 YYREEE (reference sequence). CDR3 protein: CASSLAGQHSYNEQFF. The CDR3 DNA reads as TGTGCCAGCAGCTTGGCCGGACAGCACTCCTACAATGAGCAGTTCTTC.

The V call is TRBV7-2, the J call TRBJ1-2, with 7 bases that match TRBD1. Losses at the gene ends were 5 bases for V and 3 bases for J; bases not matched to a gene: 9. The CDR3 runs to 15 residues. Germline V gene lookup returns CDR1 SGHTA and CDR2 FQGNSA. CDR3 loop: CASSLQTGKDYGYTF. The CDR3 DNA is TGTGCCAGCAGCCTACAGACAGGGAAGGACTATGGCTACACCTTC.

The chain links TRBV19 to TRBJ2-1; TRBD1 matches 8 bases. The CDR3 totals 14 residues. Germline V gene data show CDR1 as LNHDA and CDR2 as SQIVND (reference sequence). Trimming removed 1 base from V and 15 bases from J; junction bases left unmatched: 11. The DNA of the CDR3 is TGTGCCAGTAGTATAGTTCTGACGGGGGACAGGATGTTCTTC. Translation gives CASSIVLTGDRMFF.

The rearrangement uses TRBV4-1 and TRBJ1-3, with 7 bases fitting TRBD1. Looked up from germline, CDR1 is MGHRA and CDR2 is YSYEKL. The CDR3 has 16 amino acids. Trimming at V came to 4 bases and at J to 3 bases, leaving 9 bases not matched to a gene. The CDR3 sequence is CASSRGQARSGNTIYF. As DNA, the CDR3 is TGCGCCAGCAGCCGAGGACAGGCCCGAAGTGGAAACACCATATATTTT.

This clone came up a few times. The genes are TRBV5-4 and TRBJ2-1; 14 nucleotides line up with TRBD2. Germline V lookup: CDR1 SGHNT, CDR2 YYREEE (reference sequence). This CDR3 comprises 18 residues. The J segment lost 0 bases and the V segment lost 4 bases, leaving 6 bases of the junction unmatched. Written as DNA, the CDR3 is TGTGCCAGCAGCCCCCGGGGACTAGCGGGGGCCTCCTACAATGAGCAGTTCTTC. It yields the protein CASSPRGLAGASYNEQFF.

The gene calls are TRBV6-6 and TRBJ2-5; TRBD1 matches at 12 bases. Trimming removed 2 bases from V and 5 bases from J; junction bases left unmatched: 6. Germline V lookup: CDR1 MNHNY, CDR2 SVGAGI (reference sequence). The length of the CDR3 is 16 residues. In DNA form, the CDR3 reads TGTGCCAGCAGTTACCCTGGGGACAGGGGGCAGGAGACCCAGTACTTC. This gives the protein CASSYPGDRGQETQYF.

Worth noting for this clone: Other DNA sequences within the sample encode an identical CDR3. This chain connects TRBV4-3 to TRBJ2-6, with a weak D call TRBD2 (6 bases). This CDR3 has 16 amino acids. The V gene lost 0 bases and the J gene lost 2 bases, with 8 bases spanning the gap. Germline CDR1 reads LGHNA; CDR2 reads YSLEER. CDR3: CASSQEEGTGANVLTF. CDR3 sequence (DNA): TGCGCCAGCAGCCAAGAGGAGGGGACTGGGGCCAACGTCCTGACTTTC.

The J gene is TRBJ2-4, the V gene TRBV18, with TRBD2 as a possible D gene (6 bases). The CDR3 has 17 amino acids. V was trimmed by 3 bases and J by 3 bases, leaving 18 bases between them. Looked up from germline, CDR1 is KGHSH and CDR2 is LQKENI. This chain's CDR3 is CASSPPGIAVGKNIQYF. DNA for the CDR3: TGTGCCAGCTCACCGCCGGGAATAGCGGTGGGCAAAAACATTCAGTACTTC.